Shown below are 24 T cell receptor beta chains from a single sample sequenced in a study of blood T cell repertoires in COVID-19. Sequencing used immunoSEQ multiplex PCR; TCRdb keeps in-frame clones, though not all of them. The sample comprises under 350,000 clones, 86% of which are singletons, and around 4.2% rests with the top ten. The sequencing sample was made of PBMCs or T cells enriched from blood (not recorded which). These receptors all come from a woman aged 40-49 years with acute COVID-19.

The chain recombines TRBV7-8 with TRBJ2-3, with TRBD1 matching 11 bases. The CDR3 totals 16 residues. The germline gives CDR1 SGHVS, CDR2 FQNEAQ. Germline trimming cut 5 bases from V and 5 bases from J; bases unmatched to any gene: 9. This CDR3 is CASSVPGQGVEDTQYF. The CDR3 region has the DNA TGTGCCAGCAGCGTACCGGGACAGGGGGTTGAAGATACGCAGTATTTT.

J is TRBJ1-4 and V is TRBV5-1; tentative D call: TRBD1 (5 bases). V lost 0 bases to trimming and J lost 0 bases, with 12 bases between them. The CDR3 totals 17 residues. Germline CDR1 reads SGHRS; CDR2 reads YFSETQ. The CDR3 loop is CASSLGGRAATNEKLFF. The DNA for the CDR3 is TGCGCCAGCAGCTTGGGGGGCAGGGCTGCAACTAATGAAAAACTGTTTTTT.

The chain carries TRBV5-1 and TRBJ1-1; 11 bases align to TRBD1. The CDR3 runs 15 residues. Germline-derived CDR1 and CDR2 are SGHRS and YFSETQ. With 4 bases clipped from V and 4 bases from J, the junction kept 6 bases outside the gene matches. The CDR3 region has the DNA TGCGCCAGCAGCCCAGGACAGGGGGCGGCCACTGAAGCTTTCTTT. Residues: CASSPGQGAATEAFF.

Only one count was recorded for this clone. This chain connects TRBV19 to TRBJ2-7; possible D gene TRBD1, 6 bases. V dropped 3 bases and J dropped 3 bases, with 15 bases sitting between them. This CDR3 has 15 residues. CDR1 LNHDA and CDR2 SQIVND come from the germline V gene (reference sequence). The CDR3 region has the DNA TGTGCCAGTAGTATTGGTATGGGCAGGGGCTACGAGCAGTACTTC. Residues: CASSIGMGRGYEQYF.

V gene TRBV23-1 combines with J gene TRBJ2-1; D is perhaps TRBD1 (7 bases). TRBV23-1 belongs to the ORF category, with a function that is uncertain. The CDR3 covers 17 residues. V lost 0 bases and J lost 3, with 15 bases in between. CDR3 bases: TGCGCCAGCAGTCAATCGAGGGCGGGACAGCTCTACAATGAGCAGTTCTTC. It translates to CASSQSRAGQLYNEQFF.

The chain couples TRBV10-3 to TRBJ2-7, with 11 bases lining up with TRBD2. Germline V gene data show CDR1 as ENHRY and CDR2 as SYGVKD. The CDR3 covers 15 residues. Unmatched junction bases numbered 3, after V lost 2 bases and J lost 3 bases. The CDR3 sequence is CAISEGLAGLYEQYF. DNA of the CDR3: TGTGCCATCAGTGAGGGACTAGCGGGTCTCTACGAGCAGTACTTC.

The gene calls are TRBV7-9 and TRBJ2-1, with TRBD1 matching 10 bases. Germline CDR1 reads SEHNR; CDR2 reads FQNEAQ (reference sequence). The V gene end was trimmed by 7 bases and the J gene end by 6 bases; junction bases not matched to a gene: 12. The CDR3 sequence is 16 residues long. The DNA for the CDR3 is TGTGCCAGCAACCAAGAACCGGGACAGGGGATCAATGAGCAGTTCTTC. Translation gives CASNQEPGQGINEQFF.

This clone was observed once. The rearrangement links TRBV10-3 to TRBJ1-4; 7 nucleotides align to TRBD1. Trimming at V came to 4 bases and at J to 7 bases, leaving 9 bases not matched to a gene. CDR1 and CDR2 from the germline V gene are ENHRY and SYGVKD. The CDR3 has 15 residues. This CDR3 reads CAISAREGAVEKLFF. CDR3 coding DNA: TGTGCCATCAGTGCCCGGGAGGGGGCGGTTGAAAAACTGTTTTTT.

This rearrangement joins TRBV21-1 to TRBJ1-1. TRBV21-1 has pseudogene status. CDR3 size: 12 residues. CDR3 residues: CASGTLNTEAFF. The CDR3 region has the DNA TGTGCCAGCGGGACTCTAAACACTGAAGCTTTCTTT.

The chain has TRBV7-9 and TRBJ2-5; perhaps TRBD2 as D (6 bases). The germline V gene encodes CDR1 SEHNR and CDR2 FQNEAQ (reference sequence). The CDR3 is made up of 19 amino acids. V was clipped by 5 bases and J by 0 bases, with 25 bases between them. The CDR3 loop is CASSPSLRRGYLYQETQYF. As DNA, the CDR3 is TGTGCCAGCAGCCCCTCCCTAAGGCGGGGATACTTGTACCAAGAGACCCAGTACTTC.

V usage is TRBV6-2 or TRBV6-3 and J usage is TRBJ2-1, with TRBD2 matching over 8 bases. V shed 5 bases, J shed 7 bases, and the junction held 7 bases outside the gene matches. This CDR3 region has 14 residues. CDR1 and CDR2 (germline): MNHEY, SVGEGT. The CDR3 region is CASSDLSGGNEQFF. DNA of the CDR3: TGTGCCAGCAGTGACCTGAGCGGGGGTAATGAGCAGTTCTTC.

This sequence joins TRBV19 and TRBJ1-1; 8 nucleotides line up with TRBD1. Trimming removed 3 bases from V and 12 bases from J; junction bases left unmatched: 6. This CDR3 is 12 amino acids long. Germline CDR1 and CDR2: LNHDA and SQIVND (reference sequence). DNA for the CDR3: TGTGCCAGTAGTATCAGGGGGCGCGGACCTTTCTTT. This encodes CASSIRGRGPFF.

The genes are TRBV5-6 and TRBJ2-2; 7 nucleotides line up with TRBD2. Trimming at V came to 7 bases and at J to 4 bases, leaving 13 bases not matched to a gene. Germline CDR1 reads SGHDT; CDR2 reads YYEEEE. The CDR3 consists of 16 residues. The CDR3 region is CASGRQTSYSTGELFF. The DNA for the CDR3 is TGTGCCAGCGGCCGCCAGACTAGCTACAGCACCGGGGAGCTGTTTTTT.

The rearrangement links TRBV23-1 to TRBJ1-6; D unclear. TRBV23-1 is treated as an ORF (open reading frame) with a function not yet certain. This CDR3 is built from 19 residues. The ends were cut back, 4 bases at V and 0 bases at J, with 19 bases in the middle. CDR3 nucleotides: TGCGCCAGCAGTCCCCCCTGTCGCCTAATCGCCTCCTATAATTCACCCCTCCACTTT. Protein: CASSPPCRLIASYNSPLHF.

V is TRBV6-6 and J is TRBJ1-5, with TRBD1 matching 7 bases. Germline CDR1 MNHNY, CDR2 SVGAGI (reference sequence). The CDR3 runs to 14 residues. J gave up 7 bases and V 2 bases, and 5 bases lay outside the gene matches. CDR3 in DNA: TGTGCCAGCAGTTACGCCAACAGGGGACAGCCCCAGCATTTT. Its translation: CASSYANRGQPQHF.

The V and J genes are TRBV4-2 and TRBJ2-2; 8 positions agree with TRBD1. The trim removed 0 bases at V and 4 bases at J, leaving 7 bases unmatched. This CDR3 is built from 17 residues. Germline CDR1 is LGHNA and CDR2 is YNFKEQ. The CDR3 DNA follows: TGTGCCAGCAGCCAAGAGAGTAGCAGGGGGCTCACCGGGGAGCTGTTTTTT. Its translation: CASSQESSRGLTGELFF.

The V gene is TRBV4-1, the J gene TRBJ2-7; tentative D call: TRBD1 (5 bases). Germline V gene sequence: CDR1 MGHRA, CDR2 YSYEKL. The CDR3 length is 14 residues. The V end lost 6 bases, the J end lost 7 bases, and 19 bases lay between the germline ends. The CDR3 DNA reads TGCGCCAGCAGGCGGTACGATGGGGCGAGGGAGCAGTACTTC. The encoded protein is CASRRYDGAREQYF.

This rearrangement joins TRBV28 to TRBJ2-4, with TRBD1 as a possible D gene (8 bases). The germline V gene has CDR1 MDHEN and CDR2 SYDVKM. The CDR3 loop spans 17 amino acids. V was shortened by 6 bases and J by 4 bases, with 22 bases between the two germline ends. The CDR3 DNA is TGTGCCAGCAGCCTAAGGACAGGGAGGGATTATAAAAACATTCAGTACTTC. Translation gives CASSLRTGRDYKNIQYF.

The chain couples TRBV27 to TRBJ2-7; D possibly corresponds to TRBD2 (6 bases). V was shortened by 6 bases and J by 5 bases, with 20 bases between the two germline ends. Germline V gives CDR1 MNHEY, CDR2 SMNVEV (reference sequence). CDR3 length: 15 amino acids. This CDR3 reads CASRPRLRERDEQYF. The DNA of the CDR3 is TGTGCCAGCAGACCAAGGTTGCGGGAAAGGGACGAGCAGTACTTC.

As concerns this clone: Within the sample, other DNA sequences also encode this same CDR3. This chain joins TRBV6-5 and TRBJ1-1, with 8 bases aligning to TRBD1. V lost 6 bases and J lost 1; bases outside the gene matches: 7. Germline assignment: CDR1 MNHEY and CDR2 SVGAGI. The CDR3 is 15 residues long. The DNA of the CDR3 is TGTGCCAGCAGGCAAACCGGGACAGGGAACACTGAAGCTTTCTTT. Encoded protein: CASRQTGTGNTEAFF.

This clone was observed a few times. CDR3 sequence reads: CASSTPLAGGWETQYF. The CDR3 DNA sequence: TGTGCCAGCAGTACCCCACTAGCGGGAGGGTGGGAGACCCAGTACTTC. The rearrangement uses TRBV6-2 or TRBV6-3 and TRBJ2-5; the match to TRBD2 covers 13 bases. The CDR3 extends over 16 amino acids. Trimming at V came to 5 bases and at J to 5 bases, leaving 8 bases not matched to a gene. CDR1 and CDR2 (germline): MNHEY, SVGEGT.

The CDR3 protein is CASRAGNEKLFF. As DNA, the CDR3 is TGCGCCAGCAGGGCAGGTAATGAAAAACTGTTTTTT. This chain connects TRBV5-1 to TRBJ1-4; D is ambiguous. There are 12 residues in the CDR3. Trimming took 5 bases from V and 4 from J, leaving 6 bases between them. Germline-derived CDR1 and CDR2 are SGHRS and YFSETQ.

The rearrangement uses TRBV3-1 (or the pseudogene TRBV3-2) and TRBJ2-3; weak D call: TRBD2 (5 bases). Germline V CDR1 and CDR2: LGHDT, YNNKEL (reference sequence). This CDR3 has 14 residues. Deletions cut 0 bases from V and 6 bases from J, with 10 bases between. The CDR3 DNA reads as TGTGCCAGCAGCCAAGATGTTCGAGGGGATACGCAGTATTTT. This codes for CASSQDVRGDTQYF.

V usage is TRBV9 and J usage is TRBJ1-2; D is unclear. Per the germline V gene, CDR1 is SGDLS and CDR2 is YYNGEE. The V gene lost 4 bases and the J gene lost 4 bases, with 11 bases spanning the gap. The length of the CDR3 is 13 residues. CDR3 residues: CASSLGVSYGYTF. The DNA of the CDR3 is TGTGCCAGCAGCCTCGGGGTCTCCTATGGCTACACCTTC.